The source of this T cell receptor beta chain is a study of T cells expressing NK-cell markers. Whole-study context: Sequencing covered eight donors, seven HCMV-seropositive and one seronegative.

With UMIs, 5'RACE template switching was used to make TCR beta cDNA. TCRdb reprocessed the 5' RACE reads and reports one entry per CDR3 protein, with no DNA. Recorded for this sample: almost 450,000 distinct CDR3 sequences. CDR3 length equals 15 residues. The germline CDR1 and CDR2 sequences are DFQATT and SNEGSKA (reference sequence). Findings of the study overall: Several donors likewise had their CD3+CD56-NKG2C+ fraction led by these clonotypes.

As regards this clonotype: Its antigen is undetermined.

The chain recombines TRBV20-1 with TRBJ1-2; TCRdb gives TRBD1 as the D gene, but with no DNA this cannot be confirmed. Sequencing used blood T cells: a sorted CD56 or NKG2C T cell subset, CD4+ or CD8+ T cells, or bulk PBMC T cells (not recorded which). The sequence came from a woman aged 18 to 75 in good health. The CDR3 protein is CSARGWGQGGDGYTF.